The sequence of this T cell receptor beta chain was determined in a study of blood T cells in healthy people across ages. Study conclusions and caveats: Unknown donor CMV status possibly confounded expanded clonotype changes.

Extraction of total RNA produced a minimum of 5.5 micrograms from each sample. Trimming stripped 0 bases from V and 6 bases from J, with 10 bases between. Germline V gene data show CDR1 as SGHNT and CDR2 as YYREEE (reference sequence). The CDR3 extends over 14 amino acids. To note about this clonotype: Antigen specificity is unknown.

PCR was performed a second time for about 7 to 12 cycles using a sample-barcoded 5' primer and a J-beta primer mix. TCRdb re-analysed the 5' RACE reads in MiXCR, keeping a single row per CDR3 protein. Here the sample spans around 1,000,000 distinct CDR3 sequences, approximately 25% being singletons. The sample also formed part of further work on T cells of mothers and their children. That paper states: Using the M1S primer, the second PCR added sample barcodes along with 2-4 random nucleotides.

Sequencing was carried out using blood. The TCR was taken from a girl aged 2 to 10 in good health. The J gene is TRBJ2-1, the V gene TRBV5-4; no clear D gene. The CDR3 nucleotides read TGTGCCAGCAGCTTGGAAGTAGACTTCAATGAGCAGTTCTTC. Encoded protein: CASSLEVDFNEQFF.